This TCR beta chain was sequenced for a study of spatial heterogeneity in lung cancer. About the study: The average count in raw reads for each unique TCR and UMI combination exceeded 8.5 appearances. Findings and limits, study-wide: Ubiquitous, expanded tumor-derived TCRs were more frequently observed in blood at resection than at follow-up.

On this clonotype: As yet, its antigen is unknown.

As for time point: sample taken at primary tumor resection. TCRs were sequenced from unsorted whole RNA of tumor, nontumor lung or PBMC. The study tagged each TCR cDNA molecule with a unique molecular identifier. MiXCR, run by TCRdb on the 5' RACE reads, gives a single entry per CDR3 protein. The sample lists 90,000 to 95,000 distinct CDR3 sequences; 9.5% to 15% were seen once. This TCR derives from a male donor with early-stage non-small cell lung cancer. The sample consisted of PBMCs, taken at surgery.

The CDR3 protein is CSVGATQGYGYTF. CDR3 nucleotide sequence: TGCAGCGTGGGGGCCACCCAAGGCTATGGCTACACCTTC. The gene calls are TRBV29-1 and TRBJ1-2; tentatively, D is TRBD1 (6 bases). The CDR3 loop spans 13 amino acids. CDR1 SQVTM and CDR2 ANQGSEA come from the germline V gene. Trimming removed 6 bases from V and 4 bases from J, with 15 bases in between.